These 22 T cell receptor beta chains were all obtained from the same sample, sequenced in a study of T cells after yellow fever vaccination. TCRdb re-analysed the 5' RACE reads in MiXCR, keeping a single row per CDR3 protein. The table lists 620,000 or so distinct CDR3 sequences, 10% to 15% of them singletons. The sequencing used PBMCs, collected on the day of the yellow fever booster vaccination. The receptors stem from a man aged 30 to 39 who received the YFV17D yellow fever vaccine.

The chain carries TRBV30 and TRBJ2-5; perhaps TRBD2 as D (5 bases). The CDR3 runs 11 residues. V lost 3 bases, J lost 6 bases, and 8 bases lay in between. Germline-derived CDR1 and CDR2 are GTSNPN and SVGIG (reference sequence). CDR3 residues: CAWSWRKTQYF. As DNA, the CDR3 is TGTGCCTGGAGCTGGAGGAAGACCCAGTACTTC.

This clonotype appeared a few times. V usage is TRBV4-3 and J usage is TRBJ2-7, with 11 bases fitting TRBD1. CDR1 and CDR2 (germline): LGHNA, YSLEER. V lost 2 bases and J lost 4; bases outside the gene matches: 4. This CDR3 spans 15 amino acids. DNA for the CDR3: TGCGCCAGCAGCCAACCGGGACAGGGGGTGTACGAGCAGTACTTC. Its protein product is CASSQPGQGVYEQYF.

This clonotype was recorded many times. The chain recombines TRBV7-9 with TRBJ2-7; TRBD2 matches at 10 bases. CDR3 length: 14 residues. In germline, CDR1 is SEHNR, CDR2 FQNEAQ (reference sequence). With 5 bases clipped from V and 2 bases from J, the junction kept 3 bases outside the gene matches. In DNA form, the CDR3 reads TGTGCCAGCAGCCGTAGCGGGAGGCCCTACGAGCAGTACTTC. As protein: CASSRSGRPYEQYF.

This clonotype was counted at least ten times. V is TRBV11-2 and J is TRBJ1-2, with D uncertain. Trimming left V 5 bases short and J 4 bases short, with 11 bases between. The CDR3 is 13 residues long. Germline values: CDR1 SGHAT, CDR2 FQNNGV. DNA of the CDR3: TGTGCCAGCAGCCCTAGTGGCATCTATGGCTACACCTTC. Protein sequence: CASSPSGIYGYTF.

The V and J genes are TRBV21-1 and TRBJ2-1; TRBD1 is taken as the D call from the table, unchecked against the DNA. TRBV21-1 is termed a pseudogene. The CDR3 covers 17 residues. For the CDR3, the DNA is TGTGCCAGCACCGAACCGAGACAGGGGGCCTCCTACAATGAGCAGTTCTTC. This sequence encodes CASTEPRQGASYNEQFF.

The chain is built from TRBV5-1 and TRBJ2-1, with a weak D call TRBD1 (6 bases). Deletions cut 1 base from V and 9 bases from J, with 14 bases between. This CDR3 is built from 14 residues. Germline loops: CDR1 SGHRS, CDR2 YFSETQ. The DNA of the CDR3 is TGCGCCAGCAGCTTGTCGCCCGGACAGTTTGAGCAGTTCTTC. This codes for CASSLSPGQFEQFF.

V and J are TRBV3-1 and TRBJ2-5; no reliable D call. In germline, CDR1 is LGHDT, CDR2 YNNKEL (reference sequence). The V and J ends lost 1 base and 0 bases respectively, with 9 bases between them. The CDR3 consists of 15 residues. CDR3 sequence reads: CASSQGTENQETQYF. The CDR3 bases are TGTGCCAGCAGCCAAGGGACGGAAAACCAAGAGACCCAGTACTTC.

This clonotype was found a few times. The chain couples TRBV7-3 to TRBJ2-2, with TRBD1 matching over 9 bases. The length of the CDR3 is 15 residues. The V and J ends lost 8 bases and 0 bases, in that order; junction bases with no gene match: 4. CDR1 and CDR2 (germline): SGHTA, FQGTGA. For the CDR3, the DNA is TGTGCCAGCGGGCGGGACAGGGCGAACACCGGGGAGCTGTTTTTT. The encoded protein is CASGRDRANTGELFF.

CDR3 nucleotide sequence: TGCGCCAGCAGCCAAGAGTTCAACAGTTGGAACACTGAAGCTTTCTTT. The encoded protein is CASSQEFNSWNTEAFF. The V call is TRBV4-1, the J call TRBJ1-1, with no clear D. CDR3 length: 16 residues. The V end was cut by 0 bases, the J end by 1 base, with 12 bases between. Germline V gene data show CDR1 as MGHRA and CDR2 as YSYEKL.

This clonotype occurred a few times. This sequence joins TRBV5-6 and TRBJ1-3, with D perhaps TRBD1 (6 bases). CDR3 size: 17 residues. Germline CDR1 and CDR2: SGHDT and YYEEEE. V gave up 3 bases and J gave up 1 base, with 17 bases separating them. The CDR3 sequence is CASSWRTPQGSGNTIYF. CDR3 nucleotide sequence: TGTGCCAGCAGCTGGAGAACACCACAGGGTTCTGGAAACACCATATATTTT. Full variable domain (rest looked up from reference TRBV5-6 and TRBJ1-3): DAGVTQSPTHLIKTRGQQVTLRCSPKSGHDTVSWYQQALGQGPQFIFQYYEEEERQRGNFPDRFSGHQFPNYSSELNVNALLLGDSALYLCASSWRTPQGSGNTIYFGEGSWLTVV.

As to this clonotype: Its ends do not fully match the called genes, so a read error is possible. The chain joins TRBV7-7 to TRBJ1-5, with D unresolved. CDR1 is SSHAT, CDR2 FNYEAQ, per germline (reference sequence). The CDR3 runs to 12 residues. The CDR3 DNA is TGTGCCGGCAGCCCCCCCAGGAAACCCCAGCATTTT. Protein: CAGSPPRKPQHF.

The chain couples TRBV11-2 to TRBJ1-1; 8 bases line up with TRBD1. CDR1 and CDR2 (germline): SGHAT, FQNNGV. The CDR3 consists of 14 residues. V lost 6 bases and J lost 6; bases outside the gene matches: 9. As DNA, the CDR3 is TGTGCCAGCAGTTTTCAGGGGGCTTCTGCTGAAGCTTTCTTT. It translates to CASSFQGASAEAFF.

The rearrangement joins TRBV10-2 to TRBJ1-5, with D possibly being TRBD1 (5 bases). This CDR3 contains 12 residues. Trimming took off 7 bases at V and 7 bases at J, with 11 bases between the two ends. From germline, CDR1 is WSHSY and CDR2 SAAADI. The DNA for the CDR3 is TGCGCCAGCAAGGACGGGGACCAGCCCCAGCATTTT. It codes for CASKDGDQPQHF.

The chain uses TRBV29-1 and TRBJ2-7, with D maybe TRBD2 (5 bases). The CDR3 length is 11 residues. V dropped 8 bases and J dropped 8 bases, with 16 bases sitting between them. Per germline, CDR1 SQVTM and CDR2 ANQGSEA. The CDR3 loop reads CSSPGNGKQYF. In DNA, the CDR3 is TGCAGCTCTCCCGGGAATGGTAAGCAGTACTTC.

The rearrangement links TRBV7-8 to TRBJ2-2; D could derive from TRBD1 or TRBD2 (5 bases each). The CDR3 loop spans 16 amino acids. CDR1 and CDR2 (germline): SGHVS, FQNEAQ. V gave up 5 bases and J gave up 1 base, with 14 bases separating them. CDR3 nucleotide sequence: TGTGCCAGCAGCCACAACCTTGGGGGGAACACCGGGGAGCTGTTTTTT. Encoded protein: CASSHNLGGNTGELFF.

V and J are TRBV7-2 and TRBJ2-1; D is undetermined. CDR3 length: 13 residues. Germline CDR1 is SGHTA and CDR2 is FQGNSA. The V gene lost 1 base and the J gene lost 9 bases, with 10 bases spanning the gap. This chain's CDR3 is CASSLGHWGEQFF. Here the CDR3 DNA reads TGTGCCAGCAGCTTAGGACATTGGGGTGAGCAGTTCTTC.

This clonotype was counted only a few times. The chain has TRBV11-2 and TRBJ2-3; D gene ambiguous. Germline values: CDR1 SGHAT, CDR2 FQNNGV. V gave up 1 base and J gave up 2 bases, with 7 bases separating them. The CDR3 contains 14 residues. The CDR3 is CASSLAQFTDTQYF. The CDR3 DNA reads TGTGCCAGCAGCTTAGCTCAATTCACAGATACGCAGTATTTT.

This clonotype came up a few times. The chain uses TRBV28 and TRBJ2-7; 7 bases are a match to TRBD2. The CDR3 consists of 15 residues. CDR1 MDHEN and CDR2 SYDVKM come from the germline V gene. The J segment lost 3 bases and the V segment lost 6 bases, leaving 11 bases of the junction unmatched. The CDR3 DNA reads as TGTGCCAGCAGCATACAGAACCCGGGGGGCTACGAGCAGTACTTC. Its protein product is CASSIQNPGGYEQYF.

In this sample, this clonotype turned up a few times. V and J are TRBV15 and TRBJ2-1; 11 bases are shared with TRBD2. The CDR3 contains 18 residues. Germline loops: CDR1 LNHNV, CDR2 YYDKDF (reference sequence). V shed 1 base and J 2 bases; nucleotides not matched to a gene: 7. CDR3 DNA: TGTGCCACCAGCAGAGGTACTAGCGGGAGAGTCACCTACAATGAGCAGTTCTTC. This sequence encodes CATSRGTSGRVTYNEQFF.

The chain combines TRBV9 with TRBJ2-3; tentatively, D is TRBD1 or TRBD2 (5 bases each). CDR1 SGDLS and CDR2 YYNGEE come from the germline V gene. V lost 4 bases and J 1 base, leaving 13 bases between the germline ends. CDR3 size: 15 residues. The CDR3 coding sequence is TGTGCCAGCAGCTCAATACTAGGGGGCACAGATACGCAGTATTTT. This gives the protein CASSSILGGTDTQYF.

This clonotype was seen more than once but under ten times. The gene calls are TRBV11-2 and TRBJ2-7, with D tentatively TRBD1 or TRBD2 (6 bases each). CDR1 is SGHAT and CDR2 is FQNNGV in the germline V gene. The CDR3 is 15 amino acids. Trimming removed 0 bases from V and 3 bases from J, with 12 bases in between. The DNA of the CDR3 is TGTGCCAGCAGCTTAGATTGGGCGGGACACTACGAGCAGTACTTC. This codes for CASSLDWAGHYEQYF.

A few counts support this clonotype. The chain combines TRBV4-3 with TRBJ2-7; TRBD1 aligns across 7 bases. CDR1 and CDR2 (germline): LGHNA, YSLEER. J was trimmed by 3 bases and V by 0 bases; bases with no gene match: 5. The CDR3 length is 15 residues. The CDR3 nucleotides read TGCGCCAGCAGCCAAGAGGACAGGAAATACTACGAGCAGTACTTC. It yields the protein CASSQEDRKYYEQYF.